Listed here are 17 T cell receptor beta chains from one sample, sequenced in a study of cytomegalovirus exposure and HLA in healthy donors. The primer mix had 60 Vbeta and 13 Jbeta primers. Repertoires were generated with immunoSEQ multiplex PCR, while TCRdb's copy carries only in-frame clones and drops some. Of around 200,000 clones in the sample, about 83% were seen once. Sequences were obtained from PBMCs. All receptors derive from a man aged 35 to 55 in good health and CMV-seronegative.

The chain couples TRBV7-9 to TRBJ1-1; D ambiguous. Germline values: CDR1 SEHNR, CDR2 FQNEAQ (reference sequence). The CDR3 runs 13 residues. V lost 1 base and J 1 base, leaving 4 bases between the germline ends. CDR3 protein: CASSLERNTEAFF. The DNA of the CDR3 is TGTGCCAGCAGCTTAGAGCGGAACACTGAAGCTTTCTTT.

The genes are TRBV18 and TRBJ2-7; possibly TRBD1 for D (6 bases). In germline, CDR1 is KGHSH, CDR2 LQKENI. The CDR3 has 13 residues. V lost 5 bases, J lost 0 bases, and 8 bases lay in between. The CDR3 coding sequence is TGTGCCAGCTCAAGGGACAACTCCTACGAGCAGTACTTC. The encoded protein is CASSRDNSYEQYF. Using reference TRBV18 and TRBJ2-7 for the parts outside the CDR3, the full variable domain is NAGVMQNPRHLVRRRGQEARLRCSPMKGHSHVYWYRQLPEEGLKFMVYLQKENIIDESGMPKERFSAEFPKEGPSILRIQQVVRGDSAAYFCASSRDNSYEQYFGPGTRLTVT.

V and J are TRBV5-1 and TRBJ1-1, with 9 bases identical to TRBD1. This CDR3 has 16 amino acids. The J segment lost 1 base and the V segment lost 6 bases, leaving 10 bases of the junction unmatched. Germline V gives CDR1 SGHRS, CDR2 YFSETQ. CDR3 nucleotide sequence: TGCGCCAGCAACCACCTGCCGGGACAGGGGAACACTGAAGCTTTCTTT. Translating gives CASNHLPGQGNTEAFF.

This clone has only one observation. The V and J genes are TRBV7-3 and TRBJ1-1, with 8 bases lining up with TRBD1. CDR1 and CDR2 from the germline V gene are SGHTA and FQGTGA. V gave up 2 bases and J gave up 5 bases; unmatched junction bases: 10. This CDR3 contains 16 residues. CDR3 sequence: CASSLLAQGAGTEAFF. In DNA form, the CDR3 reads TGTGCCAGCAGCTTATTGGCGCAGGGGGCGGGAACTGAAGCTTTCTTT.

This clone was observed a few times. The rearrangement joins TRBV4-1 to TRBJ2-5; 10 nucleotides line up with TRBD2. J was trimmed by 3 bases and V by 3 bases; bases with no gene match: 7. The CDR3 spans 16 residues. Per the germline V gene, CDR1 is MGHRA and CDR2 is YSYEKL. This chain's CDR3 is CASSHPLAGKKETQYF. The CDR3 nucleotides are TGCGCCAGCAGCCACCCACTAGCGGGGAAGAAAGAGACCCAGTACTTC.

The V call is TRBV27, the J call TRBJ2-7; D unclear. Trimming shortened V by 0 bases and J by 9 bases, and 6 bases separated the two germline ends. Germline values: CDR1 MNHEY, CDR2 SMNVEV (reference sequence). CDR3 size: 11 residues. The CDR3 nucleotides are TGTGCCAGCAGTTTATCCGCGTCGCAGTACTTC. This encodes CASSLSASQYF.

This clone was seen a handful of times. This chain links TRBV27 with TRBJ1-4, with 10 nucleotides matching TRBD1. J was trimmed by 5 bases and V by 6 bases; bases with no gene match: 3. The germline gives CDR1 MNHEY, CDR2 SMNVEV (reference sequence). CDR3 length: 14 residues. Written as DNA, the CDR3 is TGTGCCAGCAGGCAGGGACAGGGGAATGAAAAACTGTTTTTT. It specifies CASRQGQGNEKLFF.

The chain uses TRBV19 and TRBJ1-3; D is unclear. CDR3 size: 15 residues. Germline V gene sequence: CDR1 LNHDA, CDR2 SQIVND (reference sequence). V gave up 2 bases and J gave up 3 bases, with 11 bases separating them. Here the CDR3 DNA reads TGTGCCAGTAGTATACGCGGCGTTAGTGGAAACACCATATATTTT. Translated, it gives CASSIRGVSGNTIYF.

The rearrangement joins TRBV5-5 to TRBJ1-5; D remains ambiguous. Trimming shortened V by 2 bases and J by 4 bases, and 7 bases separated the two germline ends. This CDR3 is 13 amino acids long. Germline lookup yields CDR1 SGHKS and CDR2 YYEKEE (reference sequence). The CDR3 DNA reads as TGTGCCAGCAGCTTCACCACAAATCAGCCCCAGCATTTT. Amino acids: CASSFTTNQPQHF. Full variable domain (missing parts from reference TRBV5-5 and TRBJ1-5): DAGVTQSPTHLIKTRGQQVTLRCSPISGHKSVSWYQQVLGQGPQFIFQYYEKEERGRGNFPDRFSARQFPNYSSELNVNALLLGDSALYLCASSFTTNQPQHFGDGTRLSIL.

On this clone itself: Other DNA sequences in this specimen translate into the identical CDR3. This CDR3 is CASSLGLAYEQYF. CDR3 nucleotides: TGTGCCAGCAGCCTTGGACTAGCTTACGAGCAGTACTTC. The chain couples TRBV7-2 to TRBJ2-7, with 8 bases identical to TRBD2. The germline CDR1 and CDR2 sequences are SGHTA and FQGNSA. Trimming took 5 bases from V and 4 from J; bases not matched to a gene: 4. This CDR3 contains 13 residues.

The genes are TRBV5-1 and TRBJ2-1, with D perhaps matching TRBD2 (6 bases). V was trimmed by 5 bases and J by 6 bases, leaving 9 bases between them. Germline V lookup: CDR1 SGHRS, CDR2 YFSETQ. This CDR3 contains 12 residues. The CDR3 DNA reads TGCGCCAGCAGGGAGGGGAGCAATGAGCAGTTCTTC. It codes for CASREGSNEQFF.

This sequence joins TRBV18 and TRBJ1-1; the D gene is possibly TRBD1 (5 bases). The length of the CDR3 is 14 residues. CDR1 is KGHSH and CDR2 is LQKENI in the germline V gene. V was cut by 0 bases and J by 3 bases, with 8 bases left in between. The chain's CDR3 is CASSPPWGDTEAFF. The CDR3, as DNA: TGTGCCAGCTCACCACCCTGGGGCGACACTGAAGCTTTCTTT.

This clone was recorded only once. This chain joins TRBV4-2 and TRBJ1-4; 8 nucleotides match TRBD1. Germline trimming cut 2 bases from V and 8 bases from J; bases unmatched to any gene: 13. The CDR3 runs 17 residues. CDR1 is LGHNA and CDR2 is YNFKEQ in the germline V gene. The CDR3 sequence: CASSQPTGTGSGEKLFF. For the CDR3, the DNA is TGTGCCAGCAGCCAACCGACCGGGACAGGATCAGGAGAAAAACTGTTTTTT.

V is TRBV5-6 and J is TRBJ2-3, with 12 bases matching TRBD2. V shed 0 bases, J shed 0 bases, and the junction held 8 bases outside the gene matches. CDR1 and CDR2 (germline): SGHDT, YYEEEE. The CDR3 length is 19 residues. CDR3 DNA: TGTGCCAGCAGCTTGGTAAGACTAGCGGGGGTAACTAGCACAGATACGCAGTATTTT. Residues: CASSLVRLAGVTSTDTQYF.

This clone appeared a few times. The chain links TRBV7-3 to TRBJ1-1, with a tentative D call TRBD1 (5 bases). V gave up 2 bases and J gave up 8 bases, with 15 bases separating them. There are 14 residues in the CDR3. The germline V gene encodes CDR1 SGHTA and CDR2 FQGTGA. CDR3 sequence: CASSLEAGKFEAFF. CDR3 DNA sequence: TGTGCCAGCAGCTTAGAAGCAGGGAAGTTCGAAGCTTTCTTT.

This chain links TRBV2 with TRBJ2-2; D is perhaps TRBD1 (6 bases). Germline values: CDR1 SNHLY, CDR2 FYNNEI. The CDR3 totals 13 residues. Between the trimmed V and J ends, which lost 4 bases and 4 bases, there was a span of 7 bases. This CDR3 is CASSVGATGELFF. The CDR3 coding sequence is TGTGCCAGCAGTGTGGGGGCCACCGGGGAGCTGTTTTTT.

The J gene is TRBJ1-1, the V gene TRBV29-1; 9 bases are shared with TRBD1. J lost 3 bases, V lost 8 bases, and 13 bases had no gene match. The CDR3 consists of 15 residues. Germline loops: CDR1 SQVTM, CDR2 ANQGSEA. CDR3 coding DNA: TGCAGCATTGCCGGGACAGGGCATGTAGACACTGAAGCTTTCTTT. Residues: CSIAGTGHVDTEAFF.